This passage covers 2 T cell receptor beta chains from one sample sequenced in a study of post-analysis software for immune sequencing data. Overall study findings and caveats: Several TRBV segments (TRBV5-6, TRBV5-1 and TRBV20-1 among them) occurred more frequently in patients than in controls.

No cognate antigen is known for these TCRs. Presence of unique molecular identifiers characterized the TCR beta cDNA libraries. TCRdb fed the PCR reads into MiXCR, producing one record per CDR3 protein. The repertoire has some 500,000 distinct CDR3 sequences, less than 45% of them found once; the top ten carry 12%. The specimen sequenced was blood. All receptors derive from a girl aged 5-17 years with multiple sclerosis.

The chain combines TRBV27 with TRBJ2-7; 12 positions match TRBD2. The last part of the DNA fits TRBJ2-5 better; the J call may be wrong. CDR1 is MNHEY, CDR2 SMNVEV, per germline (reference sequence). This CDR3 comprises 15 residues. CDR3 residues: CASSPRTSGKETQYF. The CDR3 DNA follows: TGTGCCAGCAGTCCACGGACTAGCGGGAAGGAGACCCAGTACTTC.

V gene TRBV28 combines with J gene TRBJ2-1; D perhaps matches TRBD2 (7 bases). Looked up from germline, CDR1 is MDHEN and CDR2 is SYDVKM. The V end lost 2 bases, the J end lost 5 bases, and 10 bases lay between the germline ends. The CDR3 has 14 amino acids. CDR3 bases: TGTGCCAGCAGTTTACGGGGGGCGGACAATGAGCAGTTCTTC. Encoded protein: CASSLRGADNEQFF.